Detailed here is one T cell receptor (beta chain). This CDR3 contains 16 residues. With 2 bases removed from V and 3 bases from J, the gap between germline ends came to 14 bases. Per germline, CDR1 SGHVS and CDR2 FQNEAQ. This entry comes from a study of cytomegalovirus exposure and HLA in healthy donors. PCR involved 60 Vbeta and 13 Jbeta primers. Sequenced by immunoSEQ multiplex PCR; TCRdb stores in-frame clones only, minus some. The data show around 150,000 clones, with about 80% seen just once and about 2% held by the top ten. The rearrangement links TRBV7-8 to TRBJ2-1; TRBD1 might be the D (6 bases). This clonotype was obtained from a man aged 35-49 years in good health and CMV-seronegative. The sequenced sample consisted of PBMCs. CDR3 amino acids: CASSLRSRGIYNEQFF. The DNA of the CDR3 is TGTGCCAGCAGCTTACGGTCCAGGGGAATCTACAATGAGCAGTTCTTC.